The 16 T cell receptor beta chains below come from one sample, sequenced in a study of shared clonotypes between healthy human individuals. Clones were read by immunoSEQ multiplex PCR, and TCRdb kept only the in-frame ones, dropping some. The profile shows under 2.5 million clones, about nine tenths of them singletons. What was sequenced was naive CD4+ T cells from PBMCs. The subset here: CD45RA+ positively selected. The receptor set was obtained from a man between 18 and 35 years old in good health. Some clones in this sample may be carry-over from other donors' samples.

CDR3 bases: TGTGCCATCAAGACAGGGGCCTACGAGCAGTACTTC. It specifies CAIKTGAYEQYF. The chain couples TRBV10-3 to TRBJ2-7; 8 bases are a match to TRBD1. This CDR3 is built from 12 residues. Germline trimming cut 7 bases from V and 2 bases from J; bases unmatched to any gene: 1. Germline V gives CDR1 ENHRY, CDR2 SYGVKD.

V and J are TRBV7-9 and TRBJ2-3, with D possibly TRBD2 on 5 matching bases. CDR3 length equals 14 residues. The germline V and J ends were trimmed by 3 bases and 6 bases, with 13 bases remaining between them. Germline CDR1 reads SEHNR; CDR2 reads FQNEAQ (reference sequence). CDR3 sequence reads: CASSFLLASDTQYF. CDR3 bases: TGTGCCAGCAGCTTCCTCCTAGCATCCGATACGCAGTATTTT.

The rearrangement uses TRBV15 and TRBJ1-1, with 10 positions matching TRBD1. CDR1 LNHNV and CDR2 YYDKDF come from the germline V gene (reference sequence). Trimming took 3 bases from V and 4 from J; bases not matched to a gene: 2. The CDR3 is 14 amino acids. The chain's CDR3 is CATSSRTGGTEAFF. The CDR3 region has the DNA TGTGCCACCAGCAGCAGGACAGGGGGCACTGAAGCTTTCTTT.

This rearrangement joins TRBV19 to TRBJ2-3; D is possibly TRBD2 (5 bases). The germline V gene encodes CDR1 LNHDA and CDR2 SQIVND (reference sequence). Trimming took off 1 base at V and 8 bases at J, with 16 bases between the two ends. CDR3 size: 15 residues. The CDR3 loop reads CASSIGGRTVGTQYF. For the CDR3, the DNA is TGTGCCAGTAGTATAGGAGGGCGGACGGTAGGTACGCAGTATTTT. The full variable domain, with the rest looked up from reference TRBV19 and TRBJ2-3, is DGGITQSPKYLFRKEGQNVTLSCEQNLNHDAMYWYRQDPGQGLRLIYYSQIVNDFQKGDIAEGYSVSREKKESFPLTVTSAQKNPTAFYLCASSIGGRTVGTQYFGPGTRLTVL.

The J gene is TRBJ2-6, the V gene TRBV19, with 12 bases matching TRBD2. Germline V gene lookup returns CDR1 LNHDA and CDR2 SQIVND (reference sequence). The CDR3 is 16 residues long. Trimming cost V 9 bases and J 3 bases; bases outside gene matches: 6. CDR3 bases: TGTGCCAGCTCCACTAGCGGGAGGCTTGGGGCCAACGTCCTGACTTTC. Its translation is CASSTSGRLGANVLTF.

The V call is TRBV7-7, the J call TRBJ2-1; 7 bases are a match to TRBD2. Germline values: CDR1 SSHAT, CDR2 FNYEAQ (reference sequence). This CDR3 has 13 amino acids. Trimming cost V 8 bases and J 7 bases; bases outside gene matches: 8. DNA for the CDR3: TGTGCCAGCCAAAGGGACTATGGGAATGAGCAGTTCTTC. Protein product: CASQRDYGNEQFF.

The rearrangement uses TRBV6-6 and TRBJ2-1, with D tentatively TRBD2 (5 bases). CDR1 is MNHNY, CDR2 SVGAGI, per germline (reference sequence). The CDR3 consists of 15 residues. Trimming left V 5 bases short and J 9 bases short, with 20 bases between. The CDR3 here is CASSLAPSSTREQFF. Here the CDR3 DNA reads TGTGCCAGCAGTCTCGCCCCATCTAGCACCCGTGAGCAGTTCTTC.

The rearrangement links TRBV11-1 to TRBJ2-5; 10 bases are a match to TRBD1. Trimming at V came to 4 bases and at J to 2 bases, leaving 4 bases not matched to a gene. The CDR3 loop spans 15 amino acids. The V gene's germline CDR1 is SGHAT and CDR2 FQDESV (reference sequence). CDR3 in amino acids: CASSSWTGGQETQYF. CDR3 bases: TGTGCCAGCAGCTCGTGGACAGGGGGGCAAGAGACCCAGTACTTC.

This chain connects TRBV6-5 to TRBJ2-1, with D unresolved. V lost 3 bases and J 0 bases, leaving 9 bases between the germline ends. The CDR3 contains 15 residues. Germline V gene data show CDR1 as MNHEY and CDR2 as SVGAGI. The CDR3, as DNA: TGTGCCAGCAGTTATCAGCGCCCCTCCTACAATGAGCAGTTCTTC. Translation: CASSYQRPSYNEQFF.

Regarding this clone: Other DNA sequences of this sample code for an identical CDR3. The chain recombines TRBV18 with TRBJ1-1; tentative D call: TRBD1 (6 bases). The length of the CDR3 is 13 residues. The V gene lost 1 base and the J gene lost 5 bases, with 8 bases spanning the gap. Per the germline V gene, CDR1 is KGHSH and CDR2 is LQKENI. The CDR3 DNA follows: TGTGCCAGCTCACCACAGGGGGGTACTGAAGCTTTCTTT. Protein product: CASSPQGGTEAFF.

The rearrangement joins TRBV2 to TRBJ1-1; D is ambiguous. Germline CDR1 SNHLY, CDR2 FYNNEI. V was shortened by 6 bases and J by 1 base, with 12 bases between the two germline ends. The CDR3 runs to 14 residues. CDR3 amino acids: CASSTTGRNTEAFF. The DNA of the CDR3 is TGTGCCAGCAGCACCACTGGACGGAACACTGAAGCTTTCTTT.

V usage is TRBV7-8 and J usage is TRBJ2-7; D gene uncertain. The CDR3 sequence is 16 residues long. The V end was cut by 6 bases, the J end by 0 bases, with 18 bases between. The germline V gene has CDR1 SGHVS and CDR2 FQNEAQ. The chain's CDR3 is CASRPLVSWGSYEQYF. The CDR3 DNA follows: TGTGCCAGCAGGCCCCTGGTCAGTTGGGGCTCCTACGAGCAGTACTTC.

The chain couples TRBV6-6 to TRBJ1-5; D is unresolved. The CDR3 is made up of 14 amino acids. Germline V gives CDR1 MNHNY, CDR2 SVGAGI (reference sequence). Trimming left V 8 bases short and J 0 bases short, with 11 bases between. In DNA form, the CDR3 reads TGTGCCAGCTCAGCCGGGAATAGCAATCAGCCCCAGCATTTT. Protein product: CASSAGNSNQPQHF.

The genes are TRBV11-3 and TRBJ2-7; unclear D gene. With 0 bases removed from V and 8 bases from J, the gap between germline ends came to 14 bases. Germline CDR1 SGHNT, CDR2 YENEEA. There are 14 residues in the CDR3. In DNA form, the CDR3 reads TGTGCCAGCAGCTTAGATCTCGGCAACCACAAGCAGTACTTC. Translating gives CASSLDLGNHKQYF.

The chain has TRBV7-2 and TRBJ1-2; D ambiguous. CDR3 length equals 15 residues. V lost 5 bases, J lost 4 bases, and 17 bases lay in between. From germline, CDR1 is SGHTA and CDR2 FQGNSA. DNA for the CDR3: TGTGCCAGCAGCCCGGACTCCCGAGTAGGCTATGGCTACACCTTC. It codes for CASSPDSRVGYGYTF.

The genes are TRBV7-2 and TRBJ2-1; D unresolved. CDR3 length: 14 residues. V lost 5 bases and J 0 bases, leaving 8 bases between the germline ends. Germline-derived CDR1 and CDR2 are SGHTA and FQGNSA. The CDR3 region is CASSLLNSYNEQFF. DNA of the CDR3: TGTGCCAGCAGCCTACTTAACTCCTACAATGAGCAGTTCTTC.